In its sample, the clone carrying this TCR beta chain was seen many times. cDNA was made by 5'RACE with 10-nucleotide random UMIs. Using its own MiXCR run on the 5' RACE reads, TCRdb lists one record per CDR3 protein. The table has approximately 77,000 distinct CDR3 sequences, roughly 9.5% seen once. The data stem from a study of neurological immune-mediated disorders. The CDR3 spans 15 residues. Germline values: CDR1 SGHRS, CDR2 YFSETQ. The V end was cut by 1 base, the J end by 6 bases, with 15 bases between. The source material was PBMCs. The source of this sequence is a man aged 45-65 years in good health. The chain couples TRBV5-1 to TRBJ2-3; D might be TRBD2 (5 bases). Here the CDR3 DNA reads TGCGCCAGCAGCTTGTCGGCGGGCCCGGAGGATACGCAGTATTTT. Amino acid sequence: CASSLSAGPEDTQYF.